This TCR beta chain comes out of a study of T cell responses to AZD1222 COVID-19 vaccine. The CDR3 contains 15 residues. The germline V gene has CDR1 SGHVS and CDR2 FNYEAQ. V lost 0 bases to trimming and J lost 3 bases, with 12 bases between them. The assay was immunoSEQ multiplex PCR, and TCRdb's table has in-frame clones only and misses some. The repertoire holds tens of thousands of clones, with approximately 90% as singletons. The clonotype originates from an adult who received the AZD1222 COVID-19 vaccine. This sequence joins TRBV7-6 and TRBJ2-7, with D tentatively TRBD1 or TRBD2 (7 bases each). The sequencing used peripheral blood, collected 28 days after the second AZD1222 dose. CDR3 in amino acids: CASSLAGGDSYEQYF. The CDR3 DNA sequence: TGTGCCAGCAGCTTAGCGGGAGGGGACAGCTACGAGCAGTACTTC.